These 28 T cell receptor beta chains came from one sample sequenced in a study of T cell responses to AZD1222 COVID-19 vaccine. Clones were sequenced by immunoSEQ multiplex PCR, and TCRdb holds only the in-frame ones, with some missing. The sample records approximately 150,000 clones, about 91% being singletons. Specimen: peripheral blood, collected 28 days after the second AZD1222 dose. These receptors came from an adult who received the AZD1222 COVID-19 vaccine.

V usage is TRBV4-1 and J usage is TRBJ2-7; 9 positions match TRBD2. Losses at the gene ends were 4 bases for V and 5 bases for J; bases not matched to a gene: 3. CDR1 and CDR2 from the germline V gene are MGHRA and YSYEKL. CDR3 length: 13 residues. The CDR3 DNA follows: TGCGCCAGCAGCCGCGGGAGGGACCACGAGCAGTACTTC. Residues: CASSRGRDHEQYF.

This rearrangement joins TRBV30 to TRBJ2-3; TRBD2 matches 9 bases. CDR1 GTSNPN and CDR2 SVGIG come from the germline V gene (reference sequence). Trimming removed 2 bases from V and 2 bases from J; junction bases left unmatched: 5. There are 15 residues in the CDR3. CDR3 nucleotide sequence: TGTGCCTGGAGTAGACTAGCGGCCGACACAGATACGCAGTATTTT. Amino acids: CAWSRLAADTDTQYF.

The J gene is TRBJ1-5, the V gene TRBV19; 8 bases agree with TRBD1. Trimming took 7 bases from V and 0 from J; bases not matched to a gene: 5. This CDR3 is built from 15 residues. From germline, CDR1 is LNHDA and CDR2 SQIVND (reference sequence). CDR3 in amino acids: CASTTGGDSNQPQHF. The CDR3 bases are TGTGCCAGTACTACAGGGGGGGATAGCAATCAGCCCCAGCATTTT.

The V and J genes are TRBV5-1 and TRBJ1-5; 10 nucleotides agree with TRBD1. CDR1 is SGHRS, CDR2 YFSETQ, per germline. This CDR3 comprises 15 residues. The V and J ends lost 3 bases and 4 bases, in that order; junction bases with no gene match: 4. CDR3 sequence reads: CASSWGTGANQPQHF. In DNA, the CDR3 is TGCGCCAGCAGCTGGGGGACAGGGGCTAATCAGCCCCAGCATTTT.

The chain carries TRBV19 and TRBJ1-1; D gene ambiguous. This CDR3 has 16 amino acids. Germline V gene data show CDR1 as LNHDA and CDR2 as SQIVND (reference sequence). V gave up 1 base and J gave up 0 bases, with 12 bases separating them. The CDR3 loop is CASSIGAENMNTEAFF. CDR3 DNA: TGTGCCAGTAGTATAGGGGCTGAAAATATGAACACTGAAGCTTTCTTT.

This chain uses TRBV29-1 with TRBJ1-2, with 9 bases fitting TRBD1. Germline assignment: CDR1 SQVTM and CDR2 ANQGSEA. V shed 6 bases, J shed 1 base, and the junction held 6 bases outside the gene matches. The CDR3 loop spans 14 amino acids. CDR3 DNA: TGCAGCGTCCGGGACAGGGCCATTAACTATGGCTACACCTTC. It specifies CSVRDRAINYGYTF.

The rearrangement joins TRBV30 to TRBJ1-1; the D is unclear. Germline CDR1 and CDR2: GTSNPN and SVGIG (reference sequence). There are 13 residues in the CDR3. V lost 0 bases and J 8 bases, leaving 13 bases between the germline ends. CDR3 amino acids: CAWSVRLSIEAFF. The CDR3 region has the DNA TGTGCCTGGAGTGTACGGCTGTCAATAGAAGCTTTCTTT.

The chain uses TRBV27 and TRBJ2-7, with a tentative D call TRBD2 (5 bases). The CDR3 runs 14 residues. CDR1 is MNHEY and CDR2 is SMNVEV in the germline V gene (reference sequence). Trimming pared 6 bases from V and 2 bases from J, leaving 14 bases between. CDR3 in amino acids: CASSPGGPTYEQYV. The CDR3 nucleotides are TGTGCCAGCAGCCCGGGCGGGCCCACCTACGAGCAGTACGTC.

This clone was seen only once. The rearrangement uses TRBV2 and TRBJ2-3, with a tentative D call TRBD2 (5 bases). V gave up 8 bases and J gave up 0 bases, with 9 bases separating them. The CDR3 is 13 amino acids. The germline V gene has CDR1 SNHLY and CDR2 FYNNEI. In DNA form, the CDR3 reads TGTGCCAGCTCGAGAGGGAGCACAGATACGCAGTATTTT. It translates to CASSRGSTDTQYF.

The rearrangement uses TRBV7-7 and TRBJ2-5; 7 nucleotides agree with TRBD1. The J segment lost 3 bases and the V segment lost 5 bases, leaving 3 bases of the junction unmatched. Per germline, CDR1 SSHAT and CDR2 FNYEAQ (reference sequence). The CDR3 is made up of 13 amino acids. The CDR3 coding sequence is TGTGCCAGCAGCATGACAGGGAAAGAGACCCAGTACTTC. Translation gives CASSMTGKETQYF.

V gene TRBV15 combines with J gene TRBJ1-2; D is uncertain. Trimming shortened V by 6 bases and J by 4 bases, and 18 bases separated the two germline ends. This CDR3 has 15 residues. Germline V gene sequence: CDR1 LNHNV, CDR2 YYDKDF (reference sequence). The CDR3 spells CATRKSPLMAYGYTF. CDR3 sequence (DNA): TGTGCCACCAGGAAATCCCCTCTGATGGCCTATGGCTACACCTTC.

The chain has TRBV27 and TRBJ2-3; D possibly corresponds to TRBD2 (6 bases). CDR3 length: 14 amino acids. Germline V gives CDR1 MNHEY, CDR2 SMNVEV (reference sequence). The V end lost 5 bases, the J end lost 9 bases, and 18 bases lay between the germline ends. The CDR3 region is CASSPFGSSSTQYF. The CDR3, as DNA: TGTGCCAGCAGTCCCTTCGGGAGCAGCAGCACGCAGTATTTT.

J is TRBJ2-5 and V is TRBV12-3 or TRBV12-4; D perhaps matches TRBD2 (7 bases). CDR3 length equals 13 residues. V dropped 2 bases and J dropped 5 bases, with 9 bases sitting between them. The CDR3 here is CASSLKGGETQYF. CDR3 coding DNA: TGTGCCAGCAGTTTAAAGGGGGGGGAGACCCAGTACTTC.

V and J are TRBV27 and TRBJ1-4; 7 bases are a match to TRBD1. CDR3 size: 15 residues. V gave up 5 bases and J gave up 2 bases; unmatched junction bases: 5. Germline loops: CDR1 MNHEY, CDR2 SMNVEV (reference sequence). The CDR3 region is CASSGTGVTNEKLFF. The DNA for the CDR3 is TGTGCCAGCAGTGGCACAGGGGTTACTAATGAAAAACTGTTTTTT.

The chain combines TRBV5-5 with TRBJ2-2; a weak D match, TRBD1 (6 bases). The CDR3 runs to 15 residues. Trimming took off 4 bases at V and 1 base at J, with 11 bases between the two ends. CDR1 and CDR2 (germline): SGHKS, YYEKEE (reference sequence). The CDR3 bases are TGTGCCAGCAGCCCGAGGGGGTTGAACACCGGGGAGCTGTTTTTT. Protein: CASSPRGLNTGELFF.

This chain uses TRBV28 with TRBJ1-5; no clear D gene. This CDR3 comprises 13 residues. The V gene's germline CDR1 is MDHEN and CDR2 SYDVKM. V was cut by 7 bases and J by 10 bases, with 17 bases left in between. CDR3 loop: CASTGLRVRPQHF. CDR3 nucleotide sequence: TGTGCCAGCACGGGCCTGAGGGTCCGACCCCAGCATTTT.

V is TRBV4-3 and J is TRBJ1-5, with D maybe TRBD1 (5 bases). Trimming cost V 1 base and J 7 bases, with 8 bases left between them. The length of the CDR3 is 13 residues. Germline V gene data show CDR1 as LGHNA and CDR2 as YSLEER. The CDR3 spells CASSQGSGQPQHF. The CDR3 bases are TGCGCCAGCAGCCAAGGTTCAGGGCAGCCCCAGCATTTT.

The chain joins TRBV29-1 to TRBJ2-1; D is unclear. CDR1 and CDR2 (germline): SQVTM, ANQGSEA. The CDR3 spans 11 residues. The V and J ends lost 3 bases and 3 bases respectively, with 3 bases between them. CDR3 protein: CSVDGYNEQFF. CDR3 nucleotide sequence: TGCAGCGTTGACGGCTACAATGAGCAGTTCTTC.

This clone was detected once. The chain uses TRBV29-1 and TRBJ1-2; 7 positions agree with TRBD1. The V and J ends lost 6 bases and 0 bases, in that order; junction bases with no gene match: 4. Germline V gene lookup returns CDR1 SQVTM and CDR2 ANQGSEA. The CDR3 covers 13 residues. In DNA, the CDR3 is TGCAGCGTGGGACAGTCAGCTAACTATGGCTACACCTTC. It codes for CSVGQSANYGYTF. Full variable domain (outside the CDR3, taken from reference TRBV29-1 and TRBJ1-2): SAVISQKPSRDICQRGTSLTIQCQVDSQVTMMFWYRQQPGQSLTLIATANQGSEATYESGFVIDKFPISRPNLTFSTLTVSNMSPEDSSIYLCSVGQSANYGYTFGSGTRLTVV.

As for this clone: One junction end does not reproduce the germline sequence, and a read error may be involved. The chain recombines TRBV6-5 with TRBJ1-1; D gene unclear. CDR3 length equals 13 residues. Germline lookup yields CDR1 MNHEY and CDR2 SVGAGI. This CDR3 is CASSKEIHTEAFF. The CDR3 DNA reads as TGTGCCAGCAGCAAGGAGATTCACACTGAAGCTTTCTTC.

This sequence joins TRBV19 and TRBJ2-5; TRBD1 is a possible D gene (6 bases). Germline V gene lookup returns CDR1 LNHDA and CDR2 SQIVND (reference sequence). V was trimmed by 8 bases and J by 2 bases, leaving 12 bases between them. There are 13 residues in the CDR3. CDR3 sequence reads: CASHSGQQETQYF. The CDR3 DNA reads TGTGCCAGTCACTCGGGACAACAAGAGACCCAGTACTTC.

This chain links TRBV11-2 with TRBJ1-1; the match to TRBD1 covers 7 bases. V was pared by 3 bases and J by 11 bases, with 3 bases of the junction left unmatched. This CDR3 is built from 11 residues. Germline CDR1 is SGHAT and CDR2 is FQNNGV. DNA for the CDR3: TGTGCCAGCAGCTTTACAGGGGAGGCTTTCTTT. Its translation: CASSFTGEAFF.

The rearrangement joins TRBV27 to TRBJ2-2, with a weak D call TRBD2 (6 bases). V dropped 5 bases and J dropped 7 bases, with 17 bases sitting between them. Germline V gene lookup returns CDR1 MNHEY and CDR2 SMNVEV (reference sequence). The CDR3 sequence is 15 residues long. CDR3 coding DNA: TGTGCCAGCAGTCCCCTAGGAGGGCTGGGCGGGGAGCTGTTTTTT. As protein: CASSPLGGLGGELFF.

The V gene is TRBV7-3, the J gene TRBJ1-1; D not resolved. V was pared by 7 bases and J by 7 bases, with 16 bases between. This CDR3 spans 13 amino acids. Germline CDR1 SGHTA, CDR2 FQGTGA. CDR3 nucleotide sequence: TGTGCCAGCAAGATAGGGTATGCAGATGAAGCTTTCTTT. As protein: CASKIGYADEAFF.

The V and J genes are TRBV6-5 and TRBJ2-1; D may match TRBD1 or TRBD2 (5 bases each). V was cut by 7 bases and J by 1 base, with 14 bases left in between. This CDR3 comprises 15 residues. In germline, CDR1 is MNHEY, CDR2 SVGAGI. CDR3 amino acids: CASKKRGFSYNEQFF. The CDR3 DNA reads TGTGCCAGCAAGAAGAGGGGTTTTTCCTACAATGAGCAGTTCTTC.

The chain employs TRBV10-3 and TRBJ1-5; 7 positions agree with TRBD1. The CDR3 totals 14 residues. Germline V gives CDR1 ENHRY, CDR2 SYGVKD. Trimming at V came to 3 bases and at J to 8 bases, leaving 7 bases not matched to a gene. In DNA, the CDR3 is TGTGCCATCAGTGACCCTCAGGGGGGTGAGCCCCAGCATTTT. Its protein product is CAISDPQGGEPQHF.

This clone was counted a single time. The chain employs TRBV7-9 and TRBJ1-2; D gene unclear. The CDR3 runs 15 residues. CDR1 is SEHNR, CDR2 FQNEAQ, per germline (reference sequence). Trimming stripped 1 base from V and 1 base from J, with 10 bases between. CDR3 DNA: TGTGCCAGCAGCTTAGAAGAGGGCCTTAACTATGGCTACACCTTC. Translated, it gives CASSLEEGLNYGYTF. Complete variable domain (other parts from reference TRBV7-9 and TRBJ1-2): DTGVSQNPRHKITKRGQNVTFRCDPISEHNRLYWYRQTLGQGPEFLTYFQNEAQLEKSRLLSDRFSAERPKGSFSTLEIQRTEQGDSAMYLCASSLEEGLNYGYTFGSGTRLTVV.

The chain joins TRBV7-2 to TRBJ1-4; possible D gene TRBD1, 5 bases. CDR3 size: 15 residues. The germline V and J ends were trimmed by 5 bases and 0 bases, with 10 bases remaining between them. Germline V lookup: CDR1 SGHTA, CDR2 FQGNSA. CDR3 bases: TGTGCCAGCAGCCCCCGGGGGGCAACTAATGAAAAACTGTTTTTT. Translated: CASSPRGATNEKLFF. The whole variable domain, remainder taken from reference TRBV7-2 and TRBJ1-4, is GAGVSQSPSNKVTEKGKDVELRCDPISGHTALYWYRQSLGQGLEFLIYFQGNSAPDKSGLPSDRFSAERTGGSVSTLTIQRTQQEDSAVYLCASSPRGATNEKLFFGSGTQLSVL.